This T cell receptor (beta chain) was observed in a study of CD8+ T cells in alopecia areata. Treatment of the sample: oral pan-JAK inhibitor, 5-10 mg twice daily. Sequencing relied on a cDNA template that was reverse transcribed from extracted RNA. Profiling relied on immunoSEQ multiplex PCR, and the TCRdb table lists in-frame clones only, not all of them. This table has approximately 200,000 clones, approximately 60% appearing once. The study, taken as a whole, reports: Between patients, shared TCR sequences were less clear than in mice. This was possibly due in part to HLA diversity in the patient population. Many expanded lesional clones persisted in scalp and blood during tofacitinib treatment. Clonality exceeded that of normal scalp in lesional scalp, most notably in alopecia totalis/universalis.

This clone has a handful of counts. Its antigen is unidentified. The receptor was isolated from a human donor with alopecia areata. This specimen was CD4+ T cells sorted from blood, taken at week 4, from a patient treated with tofacitinib.

The CDR3 bases are TGTGCCAGTAGTATGGTATTCAATCGGGACGAGCAGTACTTC. Translation gives CASSMVFNRDEQYF. The V gene is TRBV19, the J gene TRBJ2-7; D unclear. V was shortened by 3 bases and J by 5 bases, with 14 bases between the two germline ends. The CDR3 contains 14 residues. In germline, CDR1 is LNHDA, CDR2 SQIVND (reference sequence).